These 29 T cell receptor beta chains originate from one sample sequenced in a study of radiotherapy plus CTLA-4 blockade in lung cancer. Using immunoSEQ multiplex PCR, the repertoire was profiled, and TCRdb retains in-frame clones only, with some absent. Of some 110,000 clones detected, more than 65% appear once; the ten largest clones hold 4.5% to 6.5%. Sequencing used peripheral blood, obtained from a patient treated with radiotherapy plus ipilimumab. The receptors here all came from a human donor with non-small cell lung cancer who had a partial response to radiotherapy plus ipilimumab.

This clone has just a few counts. The chain has TRBV5-4 and TRBJ2-6, with 10 positions matching TRBD1. This CDR3 comprises 19 residues. Germline CDR1 and CDR2: SGHNT and YYREEE (reference sequence). After removal of 1 base from V and 1 base from J, the junction contained 8 bases not matched to a gene. CDR3 loop: CASSLNRDRGRSGANVLTF. The CDR3 DNA follows: TGTGCCAGCAGCTTGAACCGGGACAGGGGTCGATCTGGGGCCAACGTCCTGACTTTC.

The gene calls are TRBV25-1 and TRBJ1-2; D remains unclear. Looked up from germline, CDR1 is MGHDK and CDR2 is SYGVNS. This CDR3 spans 14 amino acids. The V gene lost 2 bases and the J gene lost 4 bases, with 11 bases spanning the gap. Written as DNA, the CDR3 is TGTGCCAGCAGTGAAGCTGGAGTAGGCTATGGCTACACCTTC. Its translation: CASSEAGVGYGYTF.

The rearrangement joins TRBV6-5 to TRBJ2-7; 9 nucleotides align to TRBD1. Trimming at V came to 6 bases and at J to 7 bases, leaving 7 bases not matched to a gene. The CDR3 runs 13 residues. Germline values: CDR1 MNHEY, CDR2 SVGAGI. CDR3 sequence: CASRDGQGWEQYV. For the CDR3, the DNA is TGTGCCAGCAGAGACGGACAGGGGTGGGAGCAGTACGTC.

The chain employs TRBV15 and TRBJ1-1, with 10 bases aligning to TRBD1. Germline V gives CDR1 LNHNV, CDR2 YYDKDF (reference sequence). J was trimmed by 4 bases and V by 5 bases; bases with no gene match: 4. CDR3 length equals 14 residues. The CDR3 here is CATSSRTGGTEAFF. The CDR3, as DNA: TGTGCCACCAGCTCTCGGACAGGGGGCACTGAAGCTTTCTTT. Based on the CDR3 plus reference TRBV15 and TRBJ1-1, the full variable domain is DAMVIQNPRYQVTQFGKPVTLSCSQTLNHNVMYWYQQKSSQAPKLLFHYYDKDFNNEADTPDNFQSRRPNTSFCFLDIRSPGLGDTAMYLCATSSRTGGTEAFFGQGTRLTVV.

V usage is TRBV19 and J usage is TRBJ1-5; 10 bases fit TRBD1. The length of the CDR3 is 17 residues. Germline V gene data show CDR1 as LNHDA and CDR2 as SQIVND (reference sequence). V lost 4 bases and J lost 2; bases outside the gene matches: 8. The DNA for the CDR3 is TGTGCCAGTAGTAACCCTCGGGACAGGGGTGGCAATCAGCCCCAGCATTTT. Translated: CASSNPRDRGGNQPQHF.

This chain uses TRBV6-6 with TRBJ2-7, with TRBD1 matching 9 bases. The CDR3 runs to 15 residues. In germline, CDR1 is MNHNY, CDR2 SVGAGI (reference sequence). Trimming cost V 6 bases and J 4 bases; bases outside gene matches: 10. CDR3 loop: CASSLKGQGLYEQYF. CDR3 coding DNA: TGTGCCAGCAGCCTTAAGGGACAGGGTCTATACGAGCAGTACTTC.

The chain combines TRBV18 with TRBJ1-4; maybe TRBD1 (6 bases). The CDR3 totals 14 residues. Germline V gene sequence: CDR1 KGHSH, CDR2 LQKENI. Trimming pared 3 bases from V and 7 bases from J, leaving 12 bases between. This CDR3 is CASSPDSRREKLFF. Written as DNA, the CDR3 is TGTGCCAGCTCACCGGACAGTCGTCGTGAAAAACTGTTTTTT. The full variable domain, with the rest looked up from reference TRBV18 and TRBJ1-4, is NAGVMQNPRHLVRRRGQEARLRCSPMKGHSHVYWYRQLPEEGLKFMVYLQKENIIDESGMPKERFSAEFPKEGPSILRIQQVVRGDSAAYFCASSPDSRREKLFFGSGTQLSVL.

The chain recombines TRBV6-1 with TRBJ1-6; 9 bases map to TRBD1. This CDR3 is built from 15 residues. The ends lost 4 bases at V and 8 bases at J; junction bases unmatched: 6. Germline values: CDR1 MNHNS, CDR2 SASEGT. CDR3 nucleotide sequence: TGTGCCAGCAGTGCGAGGAGGACAGGGGATTCACCCCTCCACTTT. As protein: CASSARRTGDSPLHF.

This clone is labeled medium-sized (0.01 to 0.1%). The same CDR3 can be traced to other DNA sequences in this sample. The CDR3 nucleotides are TGTGCCTGGCGACAGGGAGATGAGCCCCAGCATTTT. Its protein product is CAWRQGDEPQHF. V and J are TRBV30 and TRBJ1-5; 7 nucleotides line up with TRBD1. The trim removed 5 bases at V and 8 bases at J, leaving 6 bases unmatched. The germline V gene has CDR1 GTSNPN and CDR2 SVGIG (reference sequence). This CDR3 region has 12 residues.

The chain links TRBV25-1 to TRBJ1-1; D is perhaps TRBD1 (5 bases). This CDR3 contains 13 residues. Trimming took 0 bases from V and 8 from J, leaving 10 bases between them. The germline gives CDR1 MGHDK, CDR2 SYGVNS. The CDR3, as DNA: TGTGCCAGCAGTGAATACCGGGGGTTGGAAGCTTTCTTT. It codes for CASSEYRGLEAFF.

J is TRBJ2-5 and V is TRBV11-2, with D maybe TRBD1 (6 bases). Germline V gene lookup returns CDR1 SGHAT and CDR2 FQNNGV. This CDR3 has 13 amino acids. The V end lost 5 bases, the J end lost 7 bases, and 14 bases lay between the germline ends. DNA for the CDR3: TGTGCCAGCAGCCCAGGGGTTTTTGGGACCCAGTACTTC. This encodes CASSPGVFGTQYF. Based on the CDR3 plus reference TRBV11-2 and TRBJ2-5, the full variable domain is EAGVAQSPRYKIIEKRQSVAFWCNPISGHATLYWYQQILGQGPKLLIQFQNNGVVDDSQLPKDRFSAERLKGVDSTLKIQPAKLEDSAVYLCASSPGVFGTQYFGPGTRLLVL.

CDR3 coding DNA: TGCGCCAGCAGCAGAGACAGGAACGTCTATGGCTACACCTTC. Protein: CASSRDRNVYGYTF. V usage is TRBV5-1 and J usage is TRBJ1-2; tentatively, D is TRBD1 (6 bases). Trimming removed 4 bases at V and 4 bases at J, with 14 bases between. The germline V gene encodes CDR1 SGHRS and CDR2 YFSETQ. The CDR3 covers 14 residues. The whole variable domain, filled in from reference TRBV5-1 and TRBJ1-2, reads KAGVTQTPRYLIKTRGQQVTLSCSPISGHRSVSWYQQTPGQGLQFLFEYFSETQRNKGNFPGRFSGRQFSNSRSEMNVSTLELGDSALYLCASSRDRNVYGYTFGSGTRLTVV.

The table lists this clone with a count of one. The chain is built from TRBV7-3 and TRBJ2-5; possible D gene TRBD1, 5 bases. The CDR3 is made up of 16 amino acids. Germline-derived CDR1 and CDR2 are SGHTA and FQGTGA. The V end lost 5 bases, the J end lost 1 base, and 17 bases lay between the germline ends. The CDR3 coding sequence is TGTGCCAGCAGCATAAACGGCCAGGGCGCCCAAGAGACCCAGTACTTC. It yields the protein CASSINGQGAQETQYF.

A single count supports this clone. This rearrangement joins TRBV4-1 to TRBJ2-3; 7 nucleotides match TRBD2. This CDR3 comprises 15 residues. Germline CDR1 reads MGHRA; CDR2 reads YSYEKL. Trimming at V came to 10 bases and at J to 4 bases, leaving 14 bases not matched to a gene. CDR3 DNA: TGCGCCACGGGTAGGGAGGGATCAGGGTCAGATACGCAGTATTTT. Its protein is CATGREGSGSDTQYF.

Within the sample, this clone is medium-sized. The chain combines TRBV27 with TRBJ2-7; possible D gene TRBD1, 7 bases. Trimming took 2 bases from V and 3 from J, leaving 11 bases between them. This CDR3 is built from 14 residues. The germline V gene has CDR1 MNHEY and CDR2 SMNVEV (reference sequence). As DNA, the CDR3 is TGTGCCAGCAGTTTAGGGCAGGGGGGCTACGAGCAGTACTTC. This gives the protein CASSLGQGGYEQYF.

The chain is built from TRBV29-1 and TRBJ1-2; D might be TRBD1 (6 bases). The CDR3 totals 14 residues. The V gene lost 7 bases and the J gene lost 7 bases, with 22 bases spanning the gap. Per the germline V gene, CDR1 is SQVTM and CDR2 is ANQGSEA. The CDR3 DNA sequence: TGCAGCGCCCGAAAAGGACAGATCTTGAGTGGCTACACCTTC. This codes for CSARKGQILSGYTF.

This clone was observed a handful of times. For the CDR3, the DNA is TGTGCCAGCAGCGTAGCGGGGGGGGGCACCGGGGAGCTGTTTTTT. Its protein is CASSVAGGGTGELFF. The chain employs TRBV9 and TRBJ2-2; 8 nucleotides align to TRBD2. The V and J ends lost 0 bases and 4 bases, in that order; junction bases with no gene match: 2. In germline, CDR1 is SGDLS, CDR2 YYNGEE. There are 15 residues in the CDR3.

This clone showed up just a few times. The V and J genes are TRBV18 and TRBJ2-6; 11 bases map to TRBD1. Germline V gene sequence: CDR1 KGHSH, CDR2 LQKENI. With V trimmed by 8 bases and J by 4 bases, 7 bases remained unmatched. This CDR3 contains 16 residues. The CDR3 loop reads CASRGQGVEGANVLTF. As DNA, the CDR3 is TGTGCCAGCCGGGGACAGGGGGTCGAGGGGGCCAACGTCCTGACTTTC. The whole variable domain, remainder taken from reference TRBV18 and TRBJ2-6, is NAGVMQNPRHLVRRRGQEARLRCSPMKGHSHVYWYRQLPEEGLKFMVYLQKENIIDESGMPKERFSAEFPKEGPSILRIQQVVRGDSAAYFCASRGQGVEGANVLTFGAGSRLTVL.

This sequence joins TRBV30 and TRBJ1-5; 11 nucleotides match TRBD1. V lost 2 bases to trimming and J lost 0 bases; unmatched junction nucleotides: 6. The CDR3 length is 17 residues. Germline CDR1 and CDR2: GTSNPN and SVGIG (reference sequence). The CDR3 loop reads CAWSRRTGGLSNQPQHF. Written as DNA, the CDR3 is TGTGCCTGGAGTAGGAGGACAGGGGGCCTTAGCAATCAGCCCCAGCATTTT.

The rearrangement uses TRBV5-1 and TRBJ2-5; a possible D gene is TRBD2 (7 bases). Germline CDR1 SGHRS, CDR2 YFSETQ. Trimming removed 4 bases from V and 5 bases from J, with 18 bases in between. The CDR3 contains 15 residues. CDR3 DNA sequence: TGCGCCAGCAGCCCCGGGACATCACTAGCGGAGACCCAGTACTTC. It codes for CASSPGTSLAETQYF. The complete variable domain, with remaining parts taken from reference TRBV5-1 and TRBJ2-5, reads KAGVTQTPRYLIKTRGQQVTLSCSPISGHRSVSWYQQTPGQGLQFLFEYFSETQRNKGNFPGRFSGRQFSNSRSEMNVSTLELGDSALYLCASSPGTSLAETQYFGPGTRLLVL.

This clone has just one count. This sequence joins TRBV5-4 and TRBJ1-1; D unresolved. The V end lost 2 bases, the J end lost 8 bases, and 13 bases lay between the germline ends. Germline CDR1 is SGHNT and CDR2 is YYREEE (reference sequence). This CDR3 spans 13 amino acids. The CDR3 nucleotides read TGTGCCAGCAGCTTTAGAGGCGGGGTGGAAGCTTTCTTT. This encodes CASSFRGGVEAFF.

The chain has TRBV6-5 and TRBJ1-1; no definite D call. The CDR3 has 12 amino acids. Germline V gene lookup returns CDR1 MNHEY and CDR2 SVGAGI. The V end was cut by 4 bases, the J end by 7 bases, with 10 bases between. CDR3 nucleotides: TGTGCCAGCAGTTTCCGACGGGGTGAAGCTTTCTTT. Amino acid sequence: CASSFRRGEAFF.

The chain carries TRBV7-2 and TRBJ2-3, with 11 bases lining up with TRBD2. V shed 1 base and J 5 bases; nucleotides not matched to a gene: 11. This CDR3 contains 18 residues. Germline values: CDR1 SGHTA, CDR2 FQGNSA. CDR3 sequence (DNA): TGTGCCAGCAGCTTAGGAGGGCTAGCGGGAGGCGCGGGAGATACGCAGTATTTT. Amino acids: CASSLGGLAGGAGDTQYF.

There are a few counts of this clone. The chain links TRBV4-1 to TRBJ1-5, with D unresolved. V gave up 4 bases and J gave up 2 bases, with 18 bases separating them. The germline gives CDR1 MGHRA, CDR2 YSYEKL. The CDR3 loop spans 17 amino acids. CDR3 sequence reads: CASSLLGGFMGNQPQHF. The DNA for the CDR3 is TGCGCCAGCAGCCTACTAGGCGGATTTATGGGCAATCAGCCCCAGCATTTT.

This clone was found a few times. This rearrangement joins TRBV28 to TRBJ2-1; D is perhaps TRBD2 (5 bases). V gave up 3 bases and J gave up 0 bases, with 12 bases separating them. The CDR3 totals 16 residues. Germline V CDR1 and CDR2: MDHEN, SYDVKM. CDR3 protein: CASSLSTGSSYNEQFF. CDR3 in DNA: TGTGCCAGCAGTTTGTCAACGGGAAGCTCCTACAATGAGCAGTTCTTC.

The chain carries TRBV6-6 and TRBJ2-5; no firm D call. Germline V gene lookup returns CDR1 MNHNY and CDR2 SVGAGI (reference sequence). The CDR3 consists of 12 residues. Trimming pared 4 bases from V and 4 bases from J, leaving 7 bases between. The CDR3 here is CASSSYRETQYF. CDR3 DNA sequence: TGTGCCAGCAGTTCCTATCGAGAGACCCAGTACTTC.

The rearrangement uses TRBV6-5 and TRBJ1-2; possible D gene TRBD1, 5 bases. V was shortened by 7 bases and J by 7 bases, with 10 bases between the two germline ends. CDR3 length: 11 residues. CDR1 is MNHEY and CDR2 is SVGAGI in the germline V gene. CDR3 in DNA: TGTGCCAGCACCACAGGCCGTGGCTACACCTTC. Its protein product is CASTTGRGYTF.

The CDR3 region is CAITAGSQANEQFF. CDR3 sequence (DNA): TGTGCCATCACCGCGGGGAGTCAGGCCAATGAGCAGTTCTTC. The rearrangement uses TRBV10-3 and TRBJ2-1; TRBD2 might be the D (6 bases). This CDR3 is 14 amino acids long. Germline CDR1 reads ENHRY; CDR2 reads SYGVKD. The V and J ends lost 7 bases and 6 bases respectively, with 16 bases between them.

Details on this clone: Other DNA sequences in this specimen translate into the identical CDR3. The rearrangement links TRBV6-5 to TRBJ2-7; D may be TRBD1 (6 bases). Germline V gives CDR1 MNHEY, CDR2 SVGAGI. The CDR3 has 12 residues. V shed 5 bases and J shed 3 bases, with 8 bases lying between them. CDR3: CASSLQGYEQYF. The DNA for the CDR3 is TGTGCCAGCAGTCTACAGGGCTACGAGCAGTACTTC.